This T cell receptor beta chain came from a study of T cell responses to AZD1222 COVID-19 vaccine. Clones were read by immunoSEQ multiplex PCR, and TCRdb kept only the in-frame ones, dropping some. The sample yields 59,000 or so clones, around 80% seen once. Germline assignment: CDR1 SGHRS and CDR2 YFSETQ. Trimming at V came to 1 base and at J to 6 bases, leaving 3 bases not matched to a gene. The CDR3 spans 16 residues. With regard to this clone: Its antigen is as yet unknown.

Study-wide points: No repertoire was sampled before or during the peak T cell response, only after it. Donors in the cohort were predominantly white British and more often female, and clonal diversity was possibly underestimated.

The sample here was peripheral blood, taken on day 0 of AZD1222 vaccination. The genes are TRBV5-1 and TRBJ2-2; 13 bases line up with TRBD2. The clonotype originates from an adult in good health. CDR3 bases: TGCGCCAGCAGCTTGCCCGGACTAGCGGGAGCCGGGGAGCTGTTTTTT. Its protein product is CASSLPGLAGAGELFF. Full variable domain (missing parts from reference TRBV5-1 and TRBJ2-2): KAGVTQTPRYLIKTRGQQVTLSCSPISGHRSVSWYQQTPGQGLQFLFEYFSETQRNKGNFPGRFSGRQFSNSRSEMNVSTLELGDSALYLCASSLPGLAGAGELFFGEGSRLTVL.